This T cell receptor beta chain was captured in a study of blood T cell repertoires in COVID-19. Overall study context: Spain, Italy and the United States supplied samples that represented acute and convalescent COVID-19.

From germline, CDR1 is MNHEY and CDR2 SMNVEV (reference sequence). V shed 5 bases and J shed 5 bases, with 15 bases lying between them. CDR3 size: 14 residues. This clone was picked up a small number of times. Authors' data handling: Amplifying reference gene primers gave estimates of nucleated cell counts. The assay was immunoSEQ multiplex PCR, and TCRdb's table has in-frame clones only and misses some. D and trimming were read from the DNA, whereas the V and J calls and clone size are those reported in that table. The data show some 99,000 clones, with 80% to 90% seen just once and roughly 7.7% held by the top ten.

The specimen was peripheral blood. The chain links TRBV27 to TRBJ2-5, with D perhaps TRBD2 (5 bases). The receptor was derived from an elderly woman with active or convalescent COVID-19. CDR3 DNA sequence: TGTGCCAGCAGTGCGGGCGTATTGATGGAGACCCAGTACTTC. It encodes CASSAGVLMETQYF.